Below, 24 T cell receptor beta chains from the same sample are listed, as sequenced in a study of a mutant IDH1 vaccine in newly diagnosed glioma. Profiled with immunoSEQ multiplex PCR; TCRdb holds only in-frame clones, not every one. The sample holds tens of thousands of clones, 80% to 90% seen once. These receptors have no known antigen. Time point in this sample: week 5, during vaccination. With topical imiquimod, each dose of the vaccine consisted of 300 ug of mutant IDH1 20-mer peptide. The sample was PBMCs, taken from a glioma patient whose treatment included an IDH1 peptide vaccine. These receptors were collected from a young man with glioma.

The rearrangement joins TRBV10-1 to TRBJ2-7, with TRBD2 matching 11 bases. J gave up 3 bases and V 2 bases, and 6 bases lay outside the gene matches. The germline gives CDR1 WNHNN, CDR2 SYGVQD (reference sequence). The CDR3 extends over 16 amino acids. The DNA of the CDR3 is TGCGCCAGCAGTGAGGTTCTAGCGGGAGGACTCTACGAGCAGTACTTC. Translated, it gives CASSEVLAGGLYEQYF.

In this sample, this clone turned up once. This chain connects TRBV5-1 to TRBJ1-1; 10 bases are shared with TRBD1. Germline V gene data show CDR1 as SGHRS and CDR2 as YFSETQ. This CDR3 contains 14 residues. V shed 4 bases, J shed 1 base, and the junction held 1 base outside the gene matches. CDR3 in DNA: TGCGCCAGCAGCCGACAGGGGGCGAACACTGAAGCTTTCTTT. Its translation: CASSRQGANTEAFF.

The genes are TRBV5-6 and TRBJ2-2; the match to TRBD1 covers 8 bases. J lost 5 bases, V lost 4 bases, and 13 bases had no gene match. The CDR3 length is 17 residues. The germline CDR1 and CDR2 sequences are SGHDT and YYEEEE. CDR3 sequence (DNA): TGTGCCAGCAGCGCGGCCGCCGGGACAGGAAGGACCGGGGAGCTGTTTTTT. As protein: CASSAAAGTGRTGELFF.

The rearrangement joins TRBV5-1 to TRBJ2-1; tentatively, D is TRBD1 (6 bases). V shed 4 bases and J shed 0 bases, with 17 bases lying between them. Looked up from germline, CDR1 is SGHRS and CDR2 is YFSETQ. The CDR3 is 17 residues long. Here the CDR3 reads CASSHADSGASYNEQFF. In DNA, the CDR3 is TGCGCCAGCAGCCATGCGGACAGTGGGGCCTCCTACAATGAGCAGTTCTTC.

This clone was detected only once. This chain uses TRBV30 with TRBJ2-1; 7 nucleotides align to TRBD1. This CDR3 spans 14 amino acids. Trimming took 2 bases from V and 9 from J; bases not matched to a gene: 10. Germline CDR1 GTSNPN, CDR2 SVGIG (reference sequence). The CDR3 bases are TGTGCCTGGAGTCCCCCCCCGGGACAGCCTGAGCAGTTCTTC. Its translation is CAWSPPPGQPEQFF.

The chain is built from TRBV7-2 and TRBJ2-2; no clear D gene. Trimming pared 2 bases from V and 6 bases from J, leaving 7 bases between. The length of the CDR3 is 13 residues. CDR1 SGHTA and CDR2 FQGNSA come from the germline V gene. The CDR3 coding sequence is TGTGCCAGCAGCTTACGTATATCCGGGGAGCTGTTTTTT. Translated, it gives CASSLRISGELFF.

The chain combines TRBV29-1 with TRBJ1-1; 8 bases align to TRBD1. The junction had 6 bases not matched to a gene; V was cut back by 4 bases and J by 8 bases. The CDR3 has 12 residues. CDR1 and CDR2 (germline): SQVTM, ANQGSEA. CDR3 nucleotides: TGCAGCGTTGTTCCCAGGGGGCAGGAAGCTTTCTTT. Translated: CSVVPRGQEAFF.

The chain employs TRBV7-9 and TRBJ2-1; no firm D call. The CDR3 length is 15 residues. V was clipped by 1 base and J by 2 bases, with 9 bases between them. Per germline, CDR1 SEHNR and CDR2 FQNEAQ (reference sequence). CDR3 sequence reads: CASSLGGIPYNEQFF. DNA of the CDR3: TGTGCCAGCAGCTTAGGGGGTATCCCCTACAATGAGCAGTTCTTC.

The chain carries TRBV5-6 and TRBJ1-1; 10 nucleotides agree with TRBD1. Germline lookup yields CDR1 SGHDT and CDR2 YYEEEE. Losses at the gene ends were 3 bases for V and 4 bases for J; bases not matched to a gene: 9. This CDR3 has 16 amino acids. The CDR3 loop is CASSYGDRGEGTEAFF. The CDR3 DNA follows: TGTGCCAGCAGCTACGGGGACAGGGGAGAGGGCACTGAAGCTTTCTTT.

V and J are TRBV7-9 and TRBJ2-7; D is tentatively TRBD1 or TRBD2 (5 bases each). Trimming left V 6 bases short and J 0 bases short, with 9 bases between. The CDR3 sequence is 13 residues long. The germline V gene encodes CDR1 SEHNR and CDR2 FQNEAQ (reference sequence). In DNA form, the CDR3 reads TGTGCCAGCAGTTGGGACGTCTCCTACGAGCAGTACTTC. It specifies CASSWDVSYEQYF.

The rearrangement uses TRBV9 and TRBJ2-7; tentatively, D is TRBD1 or TRBD2 (5 bases each). Trimming left V 10 bases short and J 0 bases short, with 11 bases between. The CDR3 consists of 12 residues. The germline CDR1 and CDR2 sequences are SGDLS and YYNGEE. The CDR3 reads CAGGRSSYEQYF. CDR3 in DNA: TGTGCCGGGGGAAGGAGCTCCTACGAGCAGTACTTC. The variable domain in full, with the rest retrieved from reference TRBV9 and TRBJ2-7, is DSGVTQTPKHLITATGQRVTLRCSPRSGDLSVYWYQQSLDQGLQFLIQYYNGEERAKGNILERFSAQQFPDLHSELNLSSLELGDSALYFCAGGRSSYEQYFGPGTRLTVT.

V is TRBV29-1 and J is TRBJ1-1; D remains ambiguous. The length of the CDR3 is 12 residues. Trimming stripped 7 bases from V and 5 bases from J, with 14 bases between. Germline CDR1 reads SQVTM; CDR2 reads ANQGSEA. The CDR3 loop is CSGRESRTEAFF. DNA for the CDR3: TGCAGCGGCCGGGAAAGCAGGACTGAAGCTTTCTTT.

This clone was counted only a few times. The rearrangement joins TRBV30 to TRBJ1-1, with TRBD1 as a possible D gene (5 bases). In germline, CDR1 is GTSNPN, CDR2 SVGIG (reference sequence). V lost 2 bases, J lost 1 base, and 5 bases lay in between. CDR3 length: 12 amino acids. The CDR3 region has the DNA TGTGCCTGGAGTCAGGGGAACACTGAAGCTTTCTTT. Amino acid sequence: CAWSQGNTEAFF.

J is TRBJ2-3 and V is TRBV4-2; weak D call: TRBD2 (6 bases). The germline V gene has CDR1 LGHNA and CDR2 YNFKEQ. The V gene lost 4 bases and the J gene lost 1 base, with 15 bases spanning the gap. The CDR3 runs 16 residues. In DNA form, the CDR3 reads TGTGCCAGCAGCCCCGGTCCCACGGGAGGCACAGATACGCAGTATTTT. Its translation: CASSPGPTGGTDTQYF.

The chain recombines TRBV29-1 with TRBJ1-2; 7 bases are a match to TRBD1. Germline trimming cut 5 bases from V and 7 bases from J; bases unmatched to any gene: 13. The germline V gene has CDR1 SQVTM and CDR2 ANQGSEA. The CDR3 has 14 residues. The CDR3 DNA reads TGCAGCGTTATCCTCCGACAGGGCCGTAGTGGCTACACCTTC. This gives the protein CSVILRQGRSGYTF. The full variable domain, its missing parts supplied by reference TRBV29-1 and TRBJ1-2, is SAVISQKPSRDICQRGTSLTIQCQVDSQVTMMFWYRQQPGQSLTLIATANQGSEATYESGFVIDKFPISRPNLTFSTLTVSNMSPEDSSIYLCSVILRQGRSGYTFGSGTRLTVV.

V usage is TRBV7-2 and J usage is TRBJ1-2; D not certain. The CDR3 covers 14 residues. Per germline, CDR1 SGHTA and CDR2 FQGNSA. Deletions cut 6 bases from V and 4 bases from J, with 15 bases between. In nucleotides, the CDR3 is TGTGCCAGCAGGCAAGCACAAGATCTCTATGGCTACACCTTC. Translating it yields CASRQAQDLYGYTF.

The chain joins TRBV30 to TRBJ2-2; no clear D. V lost 1 base and J lost 7, with 4 bases in between. CDR1 and CDR2 (germline): GTSNPN, SVGIG (reference sequence). The CDR3 sequence is 11 residues long. CDR3 nucleotides: TGTGCCTGGAGTGCCGGCGGGGAGCTGTTTTTT. Its translation: CAWSAGGELFF.

This sequence joins TRBV6-1 and TRBJ2-7; tentatively, D is TRBD1 (7 bases). Looked up from germline, CDR1 is MNHNS and CDR2 is SASEGT. The V end lost 3 bases, the J end lost 1 base, and 13 bases lay between the germline ends. CDR3 length equals 15 residues. Here the CDR3 DNA reads TGTGCCAGCAGTGACCTGGCAGGGGGGTCCTACGAGCAGTACTTC. The encoded protein is CASSDLAGGSYEQYF.

The chain has TRBV15 and TRBJ1-4; tentative D call: TRBD1 (5 bases). The CDR3 runs to 15 residues. Germline CDR1 reads LNHNV; CDR2 reads YYDKDF (reference sequence). The germline V and J ends were trimmed by 0 bases and 5 bases, with 10 bases remaining between them. CDR3 sequence (DNA): TGTGCCACCAGCAGAGAAGGGGCAGAGAATGAAAAACTGTTTTTT. Encoded protein: CATSREGAENEKLFF.

The chain couples TRBV5-1 to TRBJ1-1; maybe TRBD1 (5 bases). This CDR3 has 15 amino acids. V lost 0 bases and J lost 5, with 14 bases in between. Looked up from germline, CDR1 is SGHRS and CDR2 is YFSETQ. CDR3 amino acids: CASSLEYSGRTEAFF. The CDR3 DNA follows: TGCGCCAGCAGCTTGGAATATTCAGGGCGAACTGAAGCTTTCTTT.

V is TRBV9 and J is TRBJ2-5, with D unresolved. Germline CDR1 SGDLS, CDR2 YYNGEE. This CDR3 has 10 amino acids. V was cut by 3 bases and J by 5 bases, with 2 bases left in between. The CDR3 DNA sequence: TGTGCCAGCAGCGGGGAGACCCAGTACTTC. Translated, it gives CASSGETQYF.

This clone is categorized as medium-sized. This chain links TRBV2 with TRBJ2-4; 7 bases match TRBD2. The CDR3 spans 12 residues. Germline-derived CDR1 and CDR2 are SNHLY and FYNNEI. Germline trimming cut 4 bases from V and 15 bases from J; bases unmatched to any gene: 9. DNA for the CDR3: TGTGCCAGCAGTGGCTCGCCGGGGGGAGGGTACTTC. Amino acid sequence: CASSGSPGGGYF.

V gene TRBV6-5 combines with J gene TRBJ2-7, with D perhaps TRBD1 (6 bases). V lost 5 bases and J 0 bases, leaving 11 bases between the germline ends. The germline V gene encodes CDR1 MNHEY and CDR2 SVGAGI. The CDR3 is 14 amino acids. The CDR3 region is CASSQGLSSYEQYF. The CDR3 DNA is TGTGCCAGCAGTCAGGGGCTAAGCTCCTACGAGCAGTACTTC.

V usage is TRBV7-2 and J usage is TRBJ2-2; a possible D gene is TRBD1 (5 bases). V was pared by 3 bases and J by 1 base, with 9 bases between. The CDR3 sequence is 15 residues long. Germline V gene sequence: CDR1 SGHTA, CDR2 FQGNSA. DNA of the CDR3: TGTGCCAGCAGCTTGGGGCAGCGGAACACCGGGGAGCTGTTTTTT. Amino acid sequence: CASSLGQRNTGELFF.